Below, one TCR beta chain is given with its context. Its ends do not fully match the called genes, so a read error is possible. This entry belongs to a study of blood T cell repertoires in COVID-19. As for the study in general: From the United States, Italy and Spain came samples of acute and convalescent COVID-19. PBMCs, B-cell-depleted T cells, or T cells were the source of the cDNA or gDNA that made up the material.

Study processing details: Reference gene primer amplification gave estimated nucleated cell counts. The repertoire was sequenced with immunoSEQ multiplex PCR; TCRdb's copy has only in-frame clones and lacks some. Clone size and the V and J calls come from that table; the DNA yielded D and trimming. The data hold about 180,000 clones, with roughly 84% observed a single time. This clonotype originated in an older woman with acute or convalescent COVID-19. Sequencing was carried out using peripheral blood.

The CDR3 DNA reads TGTGCCAGCACTTACCATTTAGGGGGGGCCAACACCGGGGAGCTGTTTTTT. It codes for CASTYHLGGANTGELFF. The rearrangement joins TRBV6-2 or TRBV6-3 to TRBJ2-2, with D perhaps matching TRBD2 (7 bases). The germline V gene has CDR1 MNHEY and CDR2 SVGEGT. The CDR3 covers 17 residues.